This is a list of T cell receptor beta chains from one sample in a study of T-cell reconstitution after alpha-beta-depleted transplantation in children. TCRdb independently ran MiXCR on the PCR reads; one entry per CDR3 protein. The sample lists 400,000 to 550,000 distinct CDR3 sequences; about 10% were seen once. Sample: PBMCs, taken before TCRalphabeta/CD19-depleted stem cell transplant. Receptor source: a child under 10 years old with inherited bone marrow failure, due to receive a stem cell transplant. CDR3s include the opening cysteine and the closing phenylalanine or tryptophan. Each record gives: D gene, clone size, V gene, J gene, CDR3 protein, CDR3 DNA. A D gene is named only where the DNA matches it firmly. The size entry is marked missing in some rows and otherwise reads once, few, many or a size class.

d_gene: TRBD2; abundance: NA; v_gene: TRBV24-1; j_gene: TRBJ2-7; CDR3aa: CATSDSQGLAVYEQYF; CDR3nt: TGTGCCACCAGTGACAGTCAGGGACTAGCGGTGTACGAGCAGTACTTC
d_gene: NA; abundance: NA; v_gene: TRBV14; j_gene: TRBJ2-1; CDR3aa: CASSQGTSVYNEQFF; CDR3nt: TGTGCCAGCAGCCAAGGTACCTCGGTGTACAATGAGCAGTTCTTC
d_gene: NA; abundance: few; v_gene: TRBV4-3; j_gene: TRBJ1-1; CDR3aa: CASSPTRDTEAFF; CDR3nt: TGCGCCAGCAGCCCGACCCGGGACACTGAAGCTTTCTTT
d_gene: NA; abundance: many; v_gene: TRBV28; j_gene: TRBJ2-7; CDR3aa: CASHGAREQYF; CDR3nt: TGTGCCTCGCATGGAGCGAGAGAGCAGTACTTC
d_gene: NA; abundance: few; v_gene: TRBV7-2; j_gene: TRBJ2-3; CDR3aa: CASSRQGGATDTQYF; CDR3nt: TGTGCCAGCAGTCGCCAGGGGGGGGCCACAGATACGCAGTATTTT
d_gene: NA; abundance: many; v_gene: TRBV30; j_gene: TRBJ2-3; CDR3aa: CAWSGSSTDTQYF; CDR3nt: TGTGCCTGGAGTGGTTCTAGCACAGATACGCAGTATTTT
d_gene: NA; abundance: many; v_gene: TRBV4-1; j_gene: TRBJ1-1; CDR3aa: CASSQEAGSANTEAFF; CDR3nt: TGCGCCAGCAGCCAAGAGGCCGGCTCCGCGAACACTGAAGCTTTCTTT
d_gene: TRBD2; abundance: few; v_gene: TRBV7-9; j_gene: TRBJ2-7; CDR3aa: CASSFGGLGEQYF; CDR3nt: TGTGCCAGCAGCTTCGGGGGGTTGGGGGAGCAGTACTTC
d_gene: TRBD2; abundance: few; v_gene: TRBV12-3/TRBV12-4; j_gene: TRBJ2-3; CDR3aa: CASSFGTNADTQYF; CDR3nt: TGTGCCAGCAGTTTTGGGACTAACGCAGATACGCAGTATTTT
d_gene: TRBD2; abundance: many; v_gene: TRBV4-3; j_gene: TRBJ2-1; CDR3aa: CASSQGLAGGPDEQFF; CDR3nt: TGCGCCAGCAGCCAAGGGCTAGCGGGAGGGCCGGATGAGCAGTTCTTC
d_gene: TRBD2; abundance: NA; v_gene: TRBV6-2/TRBV6-3; j_gene: TRBJ2-1; CDR3aa: CASRERDGFSYNEQFF; CDR3nt: TGTGCCAGCAGGGAGCGGGACGGTTTCTCCTACAATGAGCAGTTCTTC
d_gene: TRBD2; abundance: many; v_gene: TRBV6-1; j_gene: TRBJ2-3; CDR3aa: CASRRDGTSGSMEYF; CDR3nt: TGTGCCAGCAGACGCGACGGGACTAGCGGGAGTATGGAGTATTTT
d_gene: NA; abundance: many; v_gene: TRBV7-9; j_gene: TRBJ2-1; CDR3aa: CASSLEGGREQFF; CDR3nt: TGTGCCAGCAGCTTAGAGGGGGGTCGCGAGCAGTTCTTC
d_gene: TRBD1; abundance: few; v_gene: TRBV28; j_gene: TRBJ2-7; CDR3aa: CASGRDRQPLEQYF; CDR3nt: TGTGCCAGCGGCCGGGACAGGCAGCCCCTCGAGCAGTACTTC
d_gene: NA; abundance: many; v_gene: TRBV24-1; j_gene: TRBJ2-1; CDR3aa: CATSGLFTGPNEQFF; CDR3nt: TGTGCCACCAGTGGCCTCTTTACAGGGCCCAATGAGCAGTTCTTC
d_gene: TRBD2; abundance: NA; v_gene: TRBV6-2/TRBV6-3; j_gene: TRBJ2-5; CDR3aa: CASRTGLAGGLRYQETQYF; CDR3nt: TGTGCCAGCAGAACGGGACTAGCGGGAGGATTACGGTACCAAGAGACCCAGTACTTC
d_gene: NA; abundance: NA; v_gene: TRBV20-1; j_gene: TRBJ2-5; CDR3aa: CSAPRRTGQETQYF; CDR3nt: TGCAGTGCTCCGCGCAGGACGGGCCAAGAGACCCAGTACTTC
d_gene: NA; abundance: many; v_gene: TRBV12-3/TRBV12-4; j_gene: TRBJ2-5; CDR3aa: CASSPSRGRQETQYF; CDR3nt: TGTGCCAGCAGTCCCAGTAGAGGCCGCCAAGAGACCCAGTACTTC
d_gene: NA; abundance: NA; v_gene: TRBV11-2; j_gene: TRBJ2-1; CDR3aa: CASSLVGVGGSNEQFF; CDR3nt: TGTGCCAGCAGCTTAGTGGGGGTCGGAGGGTCCAATGAGCAGTTCTTC
d_gene: NA; abundance: few; v_gene: TRBV3-1; j_gene: TRBJ1-2; CDR3aa: CASSQGGRVNYGYTF; CDR3nt: TGTGCCAGCAGCCAAGGTGGCAGGGTGAACTATGGCTACACCTTC
d_gene: NA; abundance: NA; v_gene: TRBV6-5; j_gene: TRBJ2-1; CDR3aa: CASSYQSRPSYNEQFF; CDR3nt: TGTGCCAGCAGTTACCAGAGCAGACCCTCCTACAATGAGCAGTTCTTC
d_gene: NA; abundance: many; v_gene: TRBV7-9; j_gene: TRBJ2-5; CDR3aa: CASSLQDAAGETQYF; CDR3nt: TGTGCCAGCAGCTTACAGGACGCAGCCGGGGAGACCCAGTACTTC
d_gene: NA; abundance: many; v_gene: TRBV5-6; j_gene: TRBJ1-5; CDR3aa: CASSFGGRFQPQHF; CDR3nt: TGTGCCAGCAGCTTCGGGGGGCGATTTCAGCCCCAGCATTTT
d_gene: NA; abundance: many; v_gene: TRBV7-2; j_gene: TRBJ1-2; CDR3aa: CASSFPWSSGQGYGYTF; CDR3nt: TGTGCCAGCAGCTTCCCCTGGTCGTCAGGTCAGGGCTATGGCTACACCTTC
d_gene: TRBD2; abundance: NA; v_gene: TRBV11-2; j_gene: TRBJ2-7; CDR3aa: CASSFRTSGREQYF; CDR3nt: TGTGCCAGCAGCTTTCGGACTAGCGGGAGGGAGCAGTACTTC
d_gene: TRBD2; abundance: NA; v_gene: TRBV12-3/TRBV12-4; j_gene: TRBJ2-1; CDR3aa: CASSFASGSLAYNEQFF; CDR3nt: TGTGCCAGCAGTTTCGCTAGCGGGAGCCTCGCCTACAATGAGCAGTTCTTC
d_gene: TRBD2; abundance: NA; v_gene: TRBV20-1; j_gene: TRBJ2-1; CDR3aa: CSAPTVAGGLIYEQFF; CDR3nt: TGCAGTGCGCCGACTGTAGCGGGAGGTTTAATTTATGAGCAGTTCTTC
d_gene: TRBD1; abundance: NA; v_gene: TRBV4-1; j_gene: TRBJ2-7; CDR3aa: CASSQDRQGTYEQYF; CDR3nt: TGCGCCAGCAGCCAAGATCGACAGGGGACGTACGAGCAGTACTTC
d_gene: NA; abundance: many; v_gene: TRBV7-2; j_gene: TRBJ1-5; CDR3aa: CASLLPPFYSNQPQHF; CDR3nt: TGTGCCAGCCTATTACCACCGTTTTATAGCAATCAGCCCCAGCATTTT
d_gene: TRBD1; abundance: many; v_gene: TRBV19; j_gene: TRBJ2-1; CDR3aa: CASSIPTGPSNNEQFF; CDR3nt: TGTGCCAGTAGTATACCGACAGGGCCCAGCAACAATGAGCAGTTCTTC
d_gene: TRBD2; abundance: many; v_gene: TRBV6-5; j_gene: TRBJ2-1; CDR3aa: CASSYYLVLAGGGEQFF; CDR3nt: TGTGCCAGCAGTTACTACCTGGTACTAGCGGGAGGTGGTGAGCAGTTCTTC
d_gene: TRBD1; abundance: NA; v_gene: TRBV12-3/TRBV12-4; j_gene: TRBJ2-7; CDR3aa: CASSSMDRGPYPNEQYF; CDR3nt: TGTGCCAGCAGTTCCATGGACAGGGGACCATATCCTAACGAGCAGTACTTC
d_gene: NA; abundance: many; v_gene: TRBV29-1; j_gene: TRBJ1-2; CDR3aa: CSVGSPNYGYTF; CDR3nt: TGCAGCGTTGGCAGTCCTAACTATGGCTACACCTTC
d_gene: TRBD2; abundance: many; v_gene: TRBV6-2/TRBV6-3; j_gene: TRBJ2-7; CDR3aa: CATVDSLAGGPYEQYF; CDR3nt: TGTGCCACCGTTGATTCTCTAGCGGGAGGGCCCTACGAGCAGTACTTC
d_gene: NA; abundance: few; v_gene: TRBV6-1; j_gene: TRBJ2-7; CDR3aa: CASKEGSLTYYEQYF; CDR3nt: TGTGCCAGCAAGGAGGGCAGTCTAACATACTACGAGCAGTACTTC